Included here is one T cell receptor beta chain sequence, with context. Its antigen is undetermined. This CDR3 contains 16 residues. V shed 5 bases, J shed 1 base, and the junction held 6 bases outside the gene matches. CDR1 is SEHNR, CDR2 FQNEAQ, per germline (reference sequence). The sample comes from a study of identical twins. Study-level points and caveats: Out-of-frame TCR alpha sharing observed in monozygotic twins exceeded model estimates.

TCRdb reanalysed the 5' RACE reads using MiXCR and keeps one entry per CDR3 protein. Counted here are some 1,700,000 distinct CDR3 sequences, about 32% occurring once; the ten biggest clones make up about 0.25%. The chain couples TRBV7-9 to TRBJ2-3; 10 bases match TRBD1. The receptor was derived from a newborn girl in good health. The sequenced sample consisted of cord blood. DNA for the CDR3: TGTGCCAGCAGCGAAACCGGGACAGGGGGCACAGATACGCAGTATTTT. As protein: CASSETGTGGTDTQYF.